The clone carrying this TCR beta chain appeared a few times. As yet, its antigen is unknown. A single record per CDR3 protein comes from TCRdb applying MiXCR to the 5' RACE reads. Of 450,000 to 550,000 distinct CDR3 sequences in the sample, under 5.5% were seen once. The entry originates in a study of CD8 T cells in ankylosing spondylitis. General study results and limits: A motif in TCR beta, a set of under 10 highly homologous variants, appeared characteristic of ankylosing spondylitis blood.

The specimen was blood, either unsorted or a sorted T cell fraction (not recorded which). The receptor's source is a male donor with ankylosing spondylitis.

CDR3 loop: CASSQEAMDGEQYF. The CDR3 nucleotides are TGTGCCAGCAGCCAAGAGGCTATGGACGGCGAGCAGTACTTC. The chain is built from TRBV4-2 and TRBJ2-7; D gene ambiguous. CDR3 size: 14 residues. Germline CDR1 LGHNA, CDR2 YNFKEQ. V lost 0 bases, J lost 6 bases, and 12 bases lay in between.